The clone carrying this T cell receptor (beta chain) was detected only a few times. Its antigen is not known. The junction had 13 bases not matched to a gene; V was cut back by 6 bases and J by 5 bases. This CDR3 comprises 15 residues. CDR1 and CDR2 from the germline V gene are SGHTA and FQGNSA. Reverse transcription of all isolated RNA meant that expressed TCRB transcripts were sequenced. Profiled with immunoSEQ multiplex PCR; TCRdb holds only in-frame clones, not every one. The data contain under 450,000 clones, around 13% of them singletons. The sample comes from a study of beta chain features in type 1 diabetes. The study's findings and limits: Any HLA-type effect on TCRB rearrangement remained unresolved here.

Sequencing was performed on naive CD4+ T cells from blood. The rearrangement joins TRBV7-2 to TRBJ2-7; 7 bases align to TRBD2. This receptor was obtained from a man aged 30 to 39 in good health. The CDR3 loop reads CASRLTGAGTNEQYF. The CDR3 bases are TGTGCCAGCAGACTAACCGGGGCAGGGACTAACGAGCAGTACTTC.